This passage covers 14 T cell receptor beta chains from one sample sequenced in a study of T cell repertoires in cytomegalovirus infection. MiXCR, run by TCRdb on the reads, gives a single entry per CDR3 protein. The repertoire includes 200,000 or so distinct CDR3 sequences, over 25% of them detected once, and roughly 32% sits in the top ten. Sequencing was carried out using PBMCs. All receptors derive from a human donor in good health (CMV status not recorded). Some clones in this sample may be carry-over from other donors' samples.

This chain connects TRBV5-5 to TRBJ2-2; D unclear. The CDR3 runs 15 residues. From germline, CDR1 is SGHKS and CDR2 YYEKEE (reference sequence). The germline V and J ends were trimmed by 1 base and 4 bases, with 11 bases remaining between them. CDR3 loop: CASSLKGFGTGELFF. CDR3 DNA: TGTGCCAGCAGCTTGAAAGGCTTTGGCACCGGGGAGCTGTTTTTT.

The CDR3 region has the DNA TGTGCCAGCAGTGAAAGGAGGGCAGGAGGAAGTTCACCCCTCCACTTT. Translating gives CASSERRAGGSSPLHF. V usage is TRBV25-1 and J usage is TRBJ1-6; D not resolved. Germline V gene lookup returns CDR1 MGHDK and CDR2 SYGVNS. The germline V and J ends were trimmed by 2 bases and 9 bases, with 17 bases remaining between them. This CDR3 has 16 amino acids.

This clonotype was counted at least ten times. The V and J genes are TRBV7-2 and TRBJ1-2; D is uncertain. This CDR3 comprises 13 residues. The germline gives CDR1 SGHTA, CDR2 FQGNSA. The V end lost 6 bases, the J end lost 6 bases, and 14 bases lay between the germline ends. This CDR3 reads CASSPQPFDGYTF. The CDR3 region has the DNA TGTGCCAGCAGTCCACAGCCTTTTGATGGCTACACCTTC.

There are a few counts of this clonotype. The rearrangement joins TRBV3-1 to TRBJ1-1, with D possibly matching TRBD1 (5 bases). The CDR3 length is 15 residues. V lost 4 bases to trimming and J lost 5 bases, with 17 bases between them. Germline CDR1 reads LGHDT; CDR2 reads YNNKEL (reference sequence). The CDR3 region has the DNA TGTGCCAGCAGCCCAGGGAGGGCGGGTAGAACTGAAGCTTTCTTT. Encoded protein: CASSPGRAGRTEAFF.

V and J are TRBV5-4 and TRBJ2-1, with D unclear. Germline V gene lookup returns CDR1 SGHNT and CDR2 YYREEE (reference sequence). The V end was cut by 4 bases, the J end by 7 bases, with 15 bases between. The CDR3 consists of 14 residues. The CDR3 loop reads CASSLTAARNEQFF. The CDR3 DNA follows: TGTGCCAGCAGCCTGACGGCCGCCCGAAATGAGCAGTTCTTC.

This clonotype was recorded a few times. The chain joins TRBV2 to TRBJ1-6, with D unresolved. Trimming stripped 6 bases from V and 13 bases from J, with 7 bases between. From germline, CDR1 is SNHLY and CDR2 FYNNEI. The CDR3 is 10 amino acids. CDR3 nucleotide sequence: TGTGCCAGCAGGGTTGGTCCCCTCCACTTT. This encodes CASRVGPLHF. Full variable domain (missing parts from reference TRBV2 and TRBJ1-6): EPEVTQTPSHQVTQMGQEVILRCVPISNHLYFYWYRQILGQKVEFLVSFYNNEISEKSEIFDDQFSVERPDGSNFTLKIRSTKLEDSAMYFCASRVGPLHFGNGTRLTVT.

This chain links TRBV12-3 or TRBV12-4 with TRBJ2-7; no clear D. V was trimmed by 3 bases and J by 4 bases, leaving 4 bases between them. The CDR3 contains 11 residues. This chain's CDR3 is CASSFLYEQYF. CDR3 nucleotides: TGTGCCAGCAGTTTCCTTTACGAGCAGTACTTC.

This clonotype was counted between two and nine times. The chain links TRBV12-3 or TRBV12-4 to TRBJ2-3; TRBD2 aligns across 9 bases. V lost 6 bases to trimming and J lost 2 bases; unmatched junction nucleotides: 9. The CDR3 is 16 residues long. The CDR3 loop is CASSPGAGGATDTQYF. CDR3 bases: TGTGCCAGCAGCCCCGGCGCGGGGGGGGCCACAGATACGCAGTATTTT.

Worth noting for this clonotype: The junction differs from germline at one of its ends, possibly a read error. The chain uses TRBV2 and TRBJ2-7, with a weak D call TRBD2 (6 bases). The CDR3 sequence is 13 residues long. Germline lookup yields CDR1 SNHLY and CDR2 FYNNEI. CDR3 DNA: TGTGCCAGCAGGTACCAGGGAGGCCACGAGCGGTACTTC. Protein sequence: CASRYQGGHERYF. The full variable domain, with the rest looked up from reference TRBV2 and TRBJ2-7, is EPEVTQTPSHQVTQMGQEVILRCVPISNHLYFYWYRQILGQKVEFLVSFYNNEISEKSEIFDDQFSVERPDGSNFTLKIRSTKLEDSAMYFCASRYQGGHERYFGPGTRLTVT.

This chain joins TRBV11-2 and TRBJ2-5, with D unclear. V dropped 2 bases and J dropped 2 bases, with 9 bases sitting between them. This CDR3 comprises 14 residues. Germline lookup yields CDR1 SGHAT and CDR2 FQNNGV. CDR3 region: CASSLSGQQETQYF. The CDR3 DNA follows: TGTGCCAGCAGCTTATCAGGTCAGCAAGAGACCCAGTACTTC.

The rearrangement uses TRBV19 and TRBJ2-1; a weak D match, TRBD2 (5 bases). Trimming stripped 5 bases from V and 8 bases from J, with 19 bases between. The CDR3 is made up of 15 amino acids. The germline gives CDR1 LNHDA, CDR2 SQIVND (reference sequence). CDR3 residues: CASSPLDGQRDEQFF. The CDR3 DNA follows: TGTGCCAGTAGTCCCCTGGACGGTCAGAGGGATGAGCAGTTCTTC.

This clonotype was detected only a few times. The rearrangement links TRBV5-6 to TRBJ2-5, with 7 positions matching TRBD1. Germline lookup yields CDR1 SGHDT and CDR2 YYEEEE. V trimming: 4 bases; J trimming: 5 bases; junction bases outside the gene matches: 14. The CDR3 consists of 16 residues. This CDR3 reads CASSRTDRVGVETQYF. The CDR3 nucleotides read TGTGCCAGCAGCCGGACAGACAGGGTCGGTGTGGAGACCCAGTACTTC. Full variable domain (rest looked up from reference TRBV5-6 and TRBJ2-5): DAGVTQSPTHLIKTRGQQVTLRCSPKSGHDTVSWYQQALGQGPQFIFQYYEEEERQRGNFPDRFSGHQFPNYSSELNVNALLLGDSALYLCASSRTDRVGVETQYFGPGTRLLVL.

V is TRBV5-6 and J is TRBJ1-1; no clear D gene. The CDR3 has 14 residues. Germline CDR1 reads SGHDT; CDR2 reads YYEEEE. V lost 0 bases, J lost 4 bases, and 10 bases lay in between. The CDR3 sequence is CASSLGPGSTEAFF. As DNA, the CDR3 is TGTGCCAGCAGCTTGGGGCCGGGAAGCACTGAAGCTTTCTTT.

This clonotype occurred a few times. The chain recombines TRBV6-2 or TRBV6-3 with TRBJ1-1, with D uncertain. From germline, CDR1 is MNHEY and CDR2 SVGEGT. With 6 bases removed from V and 6 bases from J, the gap between germline ends came to 14 bases. The CDR3 length is 13 residues. The CDR3 reads CASRILPAAEAFF. In DNA, the CDR3 is TGTGCCAGCAGAATCCTCCCCGCGGCTGAAGCTTTCTTT.